A single sample is the source of the 5 T cell receptor beta chains below, sequenced in a study of low-dose radiotherapy and immunotherapy resistance in tumors. TRAV- and TRBV-specific primers, spanning alpha and beta chains, primed first-strand cDNA. TCR amplification used around 19 PCR cycles, a constant-region primer and a V-primer adapter. TCRdb re-called the reads with MiXCR, one entry per CDR3 protein. The table lists roughly 19,000 distinct CDR3 sequences, approximately 79% of them singletons. The receptors were sampled from a human donor with advanced metastatic prostate, ovarian, gallbladder or colorectal cancer (not recorded which). This table probably holds off-target reads from a library built for another chain.

The V and J genes are TRBV20-1 and TRBJ2-4; D might be TRBD2 (6 bases). The CDR3 runs 18 residues. Per germline, CDR1 DFQATT and CDR2 SNEGSKA (reference sequence). V lost 3 bases and J 0 bases, leaving 21 bases between the germline ends. CDR3: CSASAPGSGLLAKNIQYF. Here the CDR3 DNA reads TGCAGTGCTAGCGCCCCAGGTAGCGGTCTTTTAGCCAAAAACATTCAGTACTTC.

This clonotype was recorded a few times. J is TRBJ2-1 and V is TRBV11-3; D not resolved. This CDR3 is built from 13 residues. Germline CDR1 reads SGHNT; CDR2 reads YENEEA. Trimming cost V 1 base and J 6 bases, with 7 bases left between them. CDR3 loop: CASSLAGSNEQFF. The CDR3 DNA sequence: TGTGCCAGCAGCTTAGCCGGCTCCAATGAGCAGTTCTTC.

The chain recombines TRBV19 with TRBJ2-3; D is ambiguous. Germline V lookup: CDR1 LNHDA, CDR2 SQIVND (reference sequence). With 4 bases removed from V and 2 bases from J, the gap between germline ends came to 19 bases. This CDR3 has 17 amino acids. CDR3 region: CASSTQTPRPFTDTQYF. In nucleotides, the CDR3 is TGTGCCAGTAGTACCCAGACCCCGCGACCCTTCACAGATACGCAGTATTTT.

The chain employs TRBV5-1 and TRBJ1-4; D call uncertain. Trimming removed 1 base from V and 7 bases from J, with 8 bases in between. CDR3 length equals 13 residues. The germline gives CDR1 SGHRS, CDR2 YFSETQ. CDR3 region: CASSLNIGEKLFF. CDR3 nucleotide sequence: TGCGCCAGCAGCTTGAATATTGGTGAAAAACTGTTTTTT.

CDR3 residues: CASAPVGSEQYF. The CDR3 DNA is TGTGCCAGTGCCCCGGTGGGCTCCGAGCAGTACTTC. V and J are TRBV2 and TRBJ2-7; D is uncertain. In germline, CDR1 is SNHLY, CDR2 FYNNEI. V gave up 9 bases and J gave up 6 bases, with 15 bases separating them. CDR3 length: 12 residues.